The sequence of this TCR beta chain was determined in a study of neurological immune-mediated disorders. Each CDR3 protein is one row after TCRdb ran MiXCR on the 5' RACE reads. The table has over 45,000 distinct CDR3 sequences, roughly 23% seen once; the top ten hold around 25%. This clonotype was counted between two and nine times. CDR3 length: 18 residues. Germline-derived CDR1 and CDR2 are SGHAT and FQNNGV. Trimming at V came to 1 base and at J to 1 base, leaving 7 bases not matched to a gene. Sequencing input: PBMCs. This chain uses TRBV11-2 with TRBJ2-1, with 10 bases lining up with TRBD2. This receptor was taken from a woman in her 70s in good health. DNA for the CDR3: TGTGCCAGCAGCTTAGGCCCCCTTAGCGGGAGGTCCTACAATGAGCAGTTCTTC. Translation gives CASSLGPLSGRSYNEQFF.